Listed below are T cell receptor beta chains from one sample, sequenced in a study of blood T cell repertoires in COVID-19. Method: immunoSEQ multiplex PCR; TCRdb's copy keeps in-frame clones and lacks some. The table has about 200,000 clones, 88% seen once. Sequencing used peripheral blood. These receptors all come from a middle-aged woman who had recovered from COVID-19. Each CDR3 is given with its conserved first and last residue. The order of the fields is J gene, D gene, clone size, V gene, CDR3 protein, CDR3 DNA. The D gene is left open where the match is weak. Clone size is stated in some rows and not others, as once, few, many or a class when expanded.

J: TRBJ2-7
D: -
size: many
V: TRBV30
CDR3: CAWSAGLGSYQYF
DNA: TGTGCCTGGAGTGCCGGACTTGGGTCTTATCAGTACTTC

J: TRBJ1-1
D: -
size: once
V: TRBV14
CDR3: CASSGHQEAFF
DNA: TGTGCCAGCAGCGGACATCAAGAAGCTTTCTTT

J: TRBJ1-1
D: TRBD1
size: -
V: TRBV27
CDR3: CASSSSLDRGKEAFF
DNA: TGTGCCAGCAGTTCCTCATTGGACAGGGGGAAAGAAGCTTTCTTT

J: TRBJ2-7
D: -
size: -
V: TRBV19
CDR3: CASSIADSSYEQYF
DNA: TGTGCCAGTAGTATAGCGGACAGTTCCTACGAGCAGTACTTC

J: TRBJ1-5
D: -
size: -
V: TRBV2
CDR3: CASSGGHPEPQHF
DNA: TGTGCCAGCAGTGGGGGGCACCCAGAGCCCCAGCATTTT

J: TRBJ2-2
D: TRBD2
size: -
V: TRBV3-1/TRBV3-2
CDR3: CASSLTSGNTGELFF
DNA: TGTGCCAGCAGCCTGACTAGCGGAAACACCGGGGAGCTGTTTTTT

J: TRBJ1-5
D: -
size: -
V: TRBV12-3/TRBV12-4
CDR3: CASSTTSDQPQHF
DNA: TGTGCCAGCAGTACTACCTCCGATCAGCCCCAGCATTTT

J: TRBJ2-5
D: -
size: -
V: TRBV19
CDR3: CASSTWTEETQYF
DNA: TGTGCCAGTAGTACGTGGACAGAAGAGACCCAGTACTTC

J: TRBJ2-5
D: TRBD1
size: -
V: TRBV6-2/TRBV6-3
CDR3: CASRYTGQGETQYF
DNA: TGTGCCAGCAGATACACGGGACAGGGAGAGACCCAGTACTTC

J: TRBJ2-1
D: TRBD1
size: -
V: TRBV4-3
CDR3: CASSQVSGQGNNEQFF
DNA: TGCGCCAGCAGCCAAGTTTCGGGACAGGGGAATAATGAGCAGTTCTTC

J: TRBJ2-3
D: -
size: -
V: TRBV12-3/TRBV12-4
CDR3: CASSQSTDTQYF
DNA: TGTGCCAGCAGCCAGAGCACAGATACGCAGTATTTT

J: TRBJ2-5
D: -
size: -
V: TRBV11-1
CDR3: CASSRTGFSETQYF
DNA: TGTGCCAGCAGCCGCACAGGGTTCTCAGAGACCCAGTACTTC

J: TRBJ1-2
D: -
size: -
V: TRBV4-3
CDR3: CASSQDGQYGYTF
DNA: TGCGCCAGCAGCCAAGATGGGCAATATGGCTACACCTTC

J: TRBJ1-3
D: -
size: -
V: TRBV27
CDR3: CASSFRNGNTIYF
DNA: TGTGCCAGCAGTTTCAGGAATGGAAACACCATATATTTT

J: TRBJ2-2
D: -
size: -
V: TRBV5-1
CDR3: CASKLQGTGELFF
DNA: TGCGCCAGCAAACTACAGGGAACCGGGGAGCTGTTTTTT

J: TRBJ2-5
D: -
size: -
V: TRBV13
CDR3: CASSLKSTGKETQYF
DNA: TGTGCCAGCAGTTTGAAATCGACAGGTAAAGAGACCCAGTACTTC

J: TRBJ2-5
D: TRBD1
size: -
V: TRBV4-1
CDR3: CASSLTGLETQYF
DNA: TGCGCCAGCAGCTTGACAGGGCTGGAGACCCAGTACTTC

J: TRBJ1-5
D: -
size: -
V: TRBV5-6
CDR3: CASSLGGISNQPQHF
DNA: TGTGCCAGCAGTCTCGGGGGAATTAGCAATCAGCCCCAGCATTTT

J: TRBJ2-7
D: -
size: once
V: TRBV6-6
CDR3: CASSYRRENYEQYF
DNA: TGTGCCAGCAGTTACCGGCGGGAAAACTACGAGCAGTACTTC

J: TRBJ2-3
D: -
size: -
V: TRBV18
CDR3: CASSPLRTDTDTQYF
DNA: TGTGCCAGCTCACCGCTTCGGACAGACACAGATACGCAGTATTTT

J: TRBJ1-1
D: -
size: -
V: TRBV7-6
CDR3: CASSLSFVIGGIQGMVNTEAFF
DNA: TGTGCCAGCAGCTTATCTTTTGTTATAGGGGGAATACAGGGTATGGTGAACACTGAAGCTTTCTTT

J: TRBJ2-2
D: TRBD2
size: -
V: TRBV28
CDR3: CASSPGLAGGNESNTGELFF
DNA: TGTGCCAGCAGCCCGGGACTAGCGGGAGGGAATGAATCAAACACCGGGGAGCTGTTTTTT

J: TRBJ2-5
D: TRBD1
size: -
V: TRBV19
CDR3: CASSPRTGAPGETQYF
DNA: TGTGCCAGTAGTCCCCGGACAGGGGCCCCGGGGGAGACCCAGTACTTC

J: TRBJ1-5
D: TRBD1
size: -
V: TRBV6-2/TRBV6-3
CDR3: CASSTGTGWFGQPQHF
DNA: TGTGCCAGCAGTACCGGGACAGGGTGGTTCGGTCAGCCCCAGCATTTT

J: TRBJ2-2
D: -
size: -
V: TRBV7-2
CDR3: CASSLGLQPGELFF
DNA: TGTGCCAGCAGCTTAGGACTCCAACCCGGGGAGCTGTTTTTT

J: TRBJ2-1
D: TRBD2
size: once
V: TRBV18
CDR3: CASSPPGLAGGPWNEQFF
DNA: TGTGCCAGCTCACCACCGGGACTAGCGGGAGGGCCATGGAATGAGCAGTTCTTC

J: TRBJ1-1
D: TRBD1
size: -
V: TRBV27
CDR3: CASSLGTENTEAFF
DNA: TGTGCCAGCAGTTTGGGGACAGAGAACACTGAAGCTTTCTTT

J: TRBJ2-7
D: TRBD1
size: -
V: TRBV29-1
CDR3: CSVTPGGGYEQYF
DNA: TGCAGCGTTACCCCAGGGGGTGGTTACGAGCAGTACTTC

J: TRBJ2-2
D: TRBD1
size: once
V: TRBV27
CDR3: CASGPPRGHGTGELFF
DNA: TGTGCCAGCGGACCACCCAGGGGGCATGGCACCGGGGAGCTGTTTTTT

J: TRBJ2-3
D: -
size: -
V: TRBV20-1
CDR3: CSAPSGYTQYF
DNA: TGCAGTGCCCCGAGCGGTTACACGCAGTATTTT

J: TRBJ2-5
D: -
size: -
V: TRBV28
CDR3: CASSLTGRAQETQYF
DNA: TGTGCCAGCAGTTTAACAGGTCGGGCCCAAGAGACCCAGTACTTC

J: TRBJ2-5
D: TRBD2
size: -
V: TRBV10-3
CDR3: CAISDQGGRESQETQYF
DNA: TGTGCCATCAGTGACCAAGGCGGGAGGGAATCCCAAGAGACCCAGTACTTC

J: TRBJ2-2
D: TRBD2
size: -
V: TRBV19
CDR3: CASRILAGGYTGELFF
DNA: TGTGCCAGTAGGATACTAGCGGGAGGGTACACCGGGGAGCTGTTTTTT

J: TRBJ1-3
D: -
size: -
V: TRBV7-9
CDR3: CASSFAQGAGNTIYF
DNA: TGTGCCAGCAGCTTCGCACAGGGTGCTGGAAACACCATATATTTT

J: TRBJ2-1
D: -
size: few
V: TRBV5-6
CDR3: CASSGGGGGNEQFF
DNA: TGTGCCAGCAGCGGCGGGGGAGGGGGCAATGAGCAGTTCTTC

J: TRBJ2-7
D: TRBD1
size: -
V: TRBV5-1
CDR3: CASSTGTASYEQYF
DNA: TGCGCCAGCAGCACCGGGACAGCCAGCTACGAGCAGTACTTC

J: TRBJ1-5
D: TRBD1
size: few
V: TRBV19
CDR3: CASNRGQSNQPQHF
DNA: TGTGCCAGTAACCGGGGACAGTCCAATCAGCCCCAGCATTTT

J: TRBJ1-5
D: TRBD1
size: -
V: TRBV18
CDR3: CASSPGGGQDNQPQHF
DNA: TGTGCCAGCTCACCTGGTGGGGGACAGGACAATCAGCCCCAGCATTTT

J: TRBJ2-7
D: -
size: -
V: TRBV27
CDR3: CASSSRTRDEQYF
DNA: TGTGCCAGCAGTTCAAGGACAAGGGACGAGCAGTACTTC

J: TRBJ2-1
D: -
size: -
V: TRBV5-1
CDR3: CASSFEQGGSYNEQFF
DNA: TGCGCCAGCAGCTTTGAACAGGGTGGGTCCTACAATGAGCAGTTCTTC

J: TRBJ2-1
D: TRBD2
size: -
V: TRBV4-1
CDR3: CASSQDLPGLAGYEQFF
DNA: TGCGCCAGCAGCCAAGATCTCCCGGGACTAGCTGGCTATGAGCAGTTCTTC

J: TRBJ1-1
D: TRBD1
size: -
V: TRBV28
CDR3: CASSRGQGVYTEAFF
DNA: TGTGCCAGCAGTCGTGGACAGGGCGTGTACACTGAAGCTTTCTTT

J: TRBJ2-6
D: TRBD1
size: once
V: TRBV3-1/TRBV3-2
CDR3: CASSQGTGDLMAGANVLTF
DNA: TGTGCCAGCAGCCAAGGGACAGGGGACCTTATGGCTGGGGCCAACGTCCTGACTTTC

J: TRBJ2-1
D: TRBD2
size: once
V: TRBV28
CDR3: CASSPPGLGFSYNEQFF
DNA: TGTGCCAGCAGCCCCCCCGGACTAGGCTTCTCCTACAATGAGCAGTTCTTC